This TCR beta chain was captured by sequencing in a study of OX40 agonist ivuxolimab in advanced cancers. Across the study: Patients undergoing dose escalation presented with hepatocellular carcinoma, melanoma, renal cell or head and neck cancer.

Here immunoSEQ multiplex PCR was the method, and the copy in TCRdb shows in-frame clones only, minus some. The table has approximately 25,000 clones, roughly 90% seen once. People who had autoimmune disease history or systemic immunosuppression were excluded. Sequencing was performed on CD4+ or CD8+ T cells sorted from blood, taken in a trial of the OX40 agonist ivuxolimab. The receptor was isolated from an adult with an advanced solid tumor such as melanoma, head and neck, liver or kidney cancer.

The CDR3 region has the DNA TGTGCCAGCAGCTTGACCCGGACGAACTCTGGGGCCAACGTCCTGACTTTC. Protein: CASSLTRTNSGANVLTF. The chain couples TRBV7-2 to TRBJ2-6; D is uncertain. CDR3 size: 17 residues. Germline V gene lookup returns CDR1 SGHTA and CDR2 FQGNSA. The V gene lost 3 bases and the J gene lost 0 bases, with 12 bases spanning the gap.